This T cell receptor beta chain derives from a study of monozygotic twins with inflammatory bowel disease. The germline CDR1 and CDR2 sequences are SGHNT and YYREEE (reference sequence). The CDR3 loop spans 15 amino acids. TCRdb re-called the 5' RACE reads; one entry per CDR3 protein, DNA not given. This sample lists approximately 400,000 distinct CDR3 sequences; its ten largest clones have 2.4%. The clonotype was recovered from a human donor with ulcerative colitis or Crohn's disease, or a healthy co-twin of an affected twin (not recorded which). The chain links TRBV5-4 to TRBJ2-7; the TRBD2 assignment by TCRdb is unverifiable without DNA. Material for sequencing was blood. The CDR3 sequence is CASSAASGGAREQYF.